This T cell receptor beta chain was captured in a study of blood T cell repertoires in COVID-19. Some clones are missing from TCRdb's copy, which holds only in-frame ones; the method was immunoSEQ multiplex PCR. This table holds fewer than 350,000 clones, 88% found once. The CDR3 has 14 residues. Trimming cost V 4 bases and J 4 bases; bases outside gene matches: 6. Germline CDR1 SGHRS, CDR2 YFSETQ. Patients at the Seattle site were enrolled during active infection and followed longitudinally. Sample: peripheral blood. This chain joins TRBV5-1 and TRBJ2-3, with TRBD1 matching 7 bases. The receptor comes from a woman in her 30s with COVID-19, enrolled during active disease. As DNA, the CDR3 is TGCGCCAGCAGCCTGGGACAGTTTCCAGATACGCAGTATTTT. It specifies CASSLGQFPDTQYF.